This TCR beta chain was sequenced for a study of blood T cell repertoires in COVID-19. Clones were read by immunoSEQ multiplex PCR, and TCRdb kept only the in-frame ones, dropping some. The sample contains 200,000 to 300,000 clones, 88% of which appear only once. This clone showed up just a few times. This sequence was found in a human donor in a cohort sampled during active COVID-19. The sequenced sample consisted of peripheral blood.

The CDR3 DNA is TGTGCCACCCACAACCTGAACACTGAAGCTTTCTTT. This codes for CATHNLNTEAFF. The rearrangement uses TRBV15 and TRBJ1-1; D uncertain. Germline CDR1 LNHNV, CDR2 YYDKDF (reference sequence). This CDR3 contains 12 residues. Trimming shortened V by 8 bases and J by 0 bases, and 7 bases separated the two germline ends.